These 10 T cell receptor beta chains share one sample of origin, sequenced in a study of cytomegalovirus exposure and HLA in healthy donors (dated by TCRdb to the late 2010s). The receptor library was made with the immunoSEQ multiplex PCR assay. A mixture of 60 forward primers for TCR Vbeta segments and 13 reverse primers for TCR Jbeta segments was used in the multiplex PCR. TCRdb holds this immuneACCESS table with in-frame rearrangements only. Some clones are missing; in checked studies, unresolved V genes explain under half, and the rest has no known cause. The sample table holds under 200,000 clones, of which 82% were seen once. The ten largest clones add up to approximately 1.5% of the sample. Sequencing was done on a sample of PBMCs. The receptors were sampled from a girl aged 5 to 17 in good health and CMV-seropositive.

The chain is built from TRBV5-4 and TRBJ1-2; 7 nucleotides match TRBD1. This CDR3 comprises 16 residues. The trim removed 4 bases at V and 0 bases at J, leaving 9 bases unmatched. From germline, CDR1 is SGHNT and CDR2 YYREEE (reference sequence). The CDR3 bases are TGTGCCAGCAGCCCCGGGACAGCCAGATCTAACTATGGCTACACCTTC. This gives the protein CASSPGTARSNYGYTF. Full variable domain (rest looked up from reference TRBV5-4 and TRBJ1-2): ETGVTQSPTHLIKTRGQQVTLRCSSQSGHNTVSWYQQALGQGPQFIFQYYREEENGRGNFPPRFSGLQFPNYSSELNVNALELDDSALYLCASSPGTARSNYGYTFGSGTRLTVV.

V gene TRBV28 combines with J gene TRBJ1-4; no clear D. The germline V and J ends were trimmed by 2 bases and 8 bases, with 15 bases remaining between them. Per the germline V gene, CDR1 is MDHEN and CDR2 is SYDVKM. CDR3 size: 15 residues. In DNA, the CDR3 is TGTGCCAGCAGTTTAGTCAGTGGGCTTTGGGAAAAACTGTTTTTT. Its protein is CASSLVSGLWEKLFF.

The J gene is TRBJ2-1, the V gene TRBV10-3, with 10 positions matching TRBD2. The CDR3 totals 17 residues. J was trimmed by 4 bases and V by 3 bases; bases with no gene match: 9. The germline V gene encodes CDR1 ENHRY and CDR2 SYGVKD. The CDR3 loop is CAISDRIAGGGYNEQFF. The DNA for the CDR3 is TGTGCCATCAGTGACAGGATAGCGGGAGGTGGTTACAATGAGCAGTTCTTC.

CDR3 sequence reads: CASSLAARGSNTEAFF. DNA of the CDR3: TGCGCCAGCAGCTTGGCCGCGCGGGGTTCGAACACTGAAGCTTTCTTT. V usage is TRBV5-1 and J usage is TRBJ1-1; D unresolved. V was pared by 0 bases and J by 1 base, with 13 bases between. This CDR3 region has 16 residues. Germline CDR1 and CDR2: SGHRS and YFSETQ.

The gene calls are TRBV27 and TRBJ2-4; D may be TRBD2 (5 bases). This CDR3 has 17 residues. V was clipped by 6 bases and J by 2 bases, with 20 bases between them. CDR1 and CDR2 from the germline V gene are MNHEY and SMNVEV (reference sequence). The CDR3, as DNA: TGTGCCAGCAGCCCGAGTTGGACTCTACTGTCCAAAAACATTCAGTACTTC. Its translation is CASSPSWTLLSKNIQYF.

The chain recombines TRBV6-1 with TRBJ2-2, with 13 bases that match TRBD2. Germline CDR1 is MNHNS and CDR2 is SASEGT. J gave up 4 bases and V 10 bases, and 6 bases lay outside the gene matches. The CDR3 has 15 residues. The CDR3 loop reads CAIFGLAGVTGELFF. CDR3 DNA sequence: TGTGCCATCTTCGGACTAGCGGGAGTCACCGGGGAGCTGTTTTTT.

The chain employs TRBV29-1 and TRBJ2-3, with 11 bases matching TRBD1. Looked up from germline, CDR1 is SQVTM and CDR2 is ANQGSEA. CDR3 length equals 14 residues. The ends lost 4 bases at V and 4 bases at J; junction bases unmatched: 4. The DNA of the CDR3 is TGCAGCGTTGGCGGGACAGGGGGAGCAGATACGCAGTATTTT. Translated: CSVGGTGGADTQYF.

This chain links TRBV19 with TRBJ1-3; the D is unclear. The CDR3 runs to 17 residues. V was cut by 2 bases and J by 0 bases, with 14 bases left in between. Germline loops: CDR1 LNHDA, CDR2 SQIVND (reference sequence). The CDR3 sequence: CASSILLVELSGNTIYF. The CDR3 nucleotides read TGTGCCAGTAGTATACTCCTTGTAGAGCTCTCTGGAAACACCATATATTTT.

The rearrangement joins TRBV6-1 to TRBJ2-7; TRBD1 matches at 11 bases. The ends lost 6 bases at V and 2 bases at J; junction bases unmatched: 6. CDR3 size: 15 residues. Germline V gives CDR1 MNHNS, CDR2 SASEGT. DNA for the CDR3: TGTGCCAGCAGCCTGGGACAGGGGGTAACCTACGAGCAGTACTTC. Translating it yields CASSLGQGVTYEQYF.

This chain links TRBV5-6 with TRBJ2-6; 9 nucleotides align to TRBD1. Germline CDR1 and CDR2: SGHDT and YYEEEE. The CDR3 has 19 residues. J gave up 2 bases and V 4 bases, and 13 bases lay outside the gene matches. CDR3 in DNA: TGTGCCAGCAGCCACAGGGGGACAGGGAAAGGGACTGGGGCCAACGTCCTGACTTTC. Protein: CASSHRGTGKGTGANVLTF.